This T cell receptor (beta chain) was sequenced in a study of circulating and synovial CD4+ cells in juvenile arthritis. Only in-frame clones appear in the TCRdb table, and some are missing; sequencing was by immunoSEQ multiplex PCR. The sample yields tens of thousands of clones, 94% seen once. The germline gives CDR1 LNHDA, CDR2 SQIVND (reference sequence). The V gene lost 1 base and the J gene lost 3 bases, with 12 bases spanning the gap. CDR3 length equals 15 residues. The TCR comes from a human donor with juvenile idiopathic arthritis. Material: CD4+ T cells from blood. The V and J genes are TRBV19 and TRBJ2-5; D call uncertain. The CDR3: CASSIGSGNEETQYF. The CDR3 DNA reads TGTGCCAGTAGTATAGGCTCCGGTAACGAAGAGACCCAGTACTTC. The complete variable domain, with remaining parts taken from reference TRBV19 and TRBJ2-5, reads DGGITQSPKYLFRKEGQNVTLSCEQNLNHDAMYWYRQDPGQGLRLIYYSQIVNDFQKGDIAEGYSVSREKKESFPLTVTSAQKNPTAFYLCASSIGSGNEETQYFGPGTRLLVL.